This T cell receptor (beta chain) was captured by sequencing in a study of CD8+ T cells in alopecia areata. On the study more broadly: Scoring of severity for treated patients was based on percentage of affected scalp area. The study, taken as a whole, reports: Scalp and blood retained many expanded lesional clones during tofacitinib. Tofacitinib produced a significant decrease in scalp clonality and in expanded CD8+ clones among the top 100. Sharing of TCRs across patients appeared less clear than in mice, possibly for HLA-related reasons.

Sequencing used cDNA as its template, made by extracting RNA and reverse transcribing it. Assay: immunoSEQ multiplex PCR; the TCRdb copy retains only in-frame clones and omits some. The sample carries about 90,000 clones, about 44% recorded once. Treatment defined: oral pan-JAK inhibitor, 5-10 mg twice daily. The germline V gene has CDR1 SGHAT and CDR2 FQDESV (reference sequence). There are 15 residues in the CDR3. The V gene lost 5 bases and the J gene lost 1 base, with 12 bases spanning the gap. This clone was counted a few times. Its cognate antigen is unknown. The material was CD8+ T cells sorted from blood, obtained at week 24, from a patient treated with tofacitinib. This clonotype was sampled from a human donor with alopecia areata. V gene TRBV11-1 combines with J gene TRBJ2-1; no firm D call. In nucleotides, the CDR3 is TGTGCCAGCAGCCCCTCTCCAGGTTCCTACAATGAGCAGTTCTTC. Its translation is CASSPSPGSYNEQFF.